The 15 T cell receptor beta chains below were found in one sample sequenced in a study of blood T cell repertoires in COVID-19. TCRdb's copy holds only in-frame clones and misses some; the assay was immunoSEQ multiplex PCR. Of about 310,000 clones in the sample, around nine tenths were seen once. What was sequenced was PBMCs or T cells enriched from blood (not recorded which). These receptors originate from a young woman who had recovered from COVID-19.

This clone was counted once. The chain combines TRBV19 with TRBJ2-7, with 7 bases aligning to TRBD1. The CDR3 length is 14 residues. J gave up 6 bases and V 3 bases, and 8 bases lay outside the gene matches. The germline CDR1 and CDR2 sequences are LNHDA and SQIVND (reference sequence). The CDR3: CASSMYQGVSEQYF. The CDR3 nucleotides read TGTGCCAGTAGTATGTATCAGGGGGTAAGCGAGCAGTACTTC.

The genes are TRBV19 and TRBJ2-4; TRBD1 is a possible D gene (6 bases). V shed 3 bases and J shed 6 bases, with 9 bases lying between them. The V gene's germline CDR1 is LNHDA and CDR2 SQIVND (reference sequence). CDR3 length: 13 amino acids. CDR3 DNA sequence: TGTGCCAGTAGTATCAACAGGGTAAACATTCAGTACTTC. This gives the protein CASSINRVNIQYF.

The chain carries TRBV3-1 (or the pseudogene TRBV3-2) and TRBJ2-3; D is unclear. The germline V and J ends were trimmed by 4 bases and 6 bases, with 11 bases remaining between them. The CDR3 contains 13 residues. The V gene's germline CDR1 is LGHDT and CDR2 YNNKEL (reference sequence). The CDR3 spells CASSRTAYDTQYF. CDR3 nucleotides: TGTGCCAGCAGCCGAACTGCTTACGATACGCAGTATTTT.

The chain is built from TRBV2 and TRBJ2-1; maybe TRBD2 (5 bases). Germline V gene data show CDR1 as SNHLY and CDR2 as FYNNEI. The CDR3 spans 17 residues. The CDR3 nucleotides read TGTGCGACAATCGGCAGGAACCCTGAGCGGTTCGCCAATGAGCAGTTCTTC. This sequence encodes CATIGRNPERFANEQFF.

This chain joins TRBV10-3 and TRBJ2-2; maybe TRBD1 (6 bases). The CDR3 totals 20 residues. Germline values: CDR1 ENHRY, CDR2 SYGVKD. The V gene lost 2 bases and the J gene lost 4 bases, with 26 bases spanning the gap. The CDR3 reads CAISEPGGGEGPQGTGELFF. CDR3 DNA: TGTGCCATCAGTGAGCCAGGTGGGGGCGAGGGGCCTCAGGGCACCGGGGAGCTGTTTTTT.

V and J are TRBV7-2 and TRBJ1-1, with D possibly TRBD1 on 6 matching bases. This CDR3 spans 15 amino acids. Germline-derived CDR1 and CDR2 are SGHTA and FQGNSA. V lost 5 bases to trimming and J lost 1 base, with 14 bases between them. The CDR3 nucleotides read TGTGCCAGCAGCCCCGGACAGCTGCAGAACACTGAAGCTTTCTTT. Its translation is CASSPGQLQNTEAFF.

This clone was seen only a few times. The V gene is TRBV9, the J gene TRBJ1-2; D might be TRBD1 (6 bases). This CDR3 is built from 15 residues. V lost 7 bases and J lost 0, with 16 bases in between. CDR1 and CDR2 (germline): SGDLS, YYNGEE. As DNA, the CDR3 is TGTGCCAGCTCTCGGGGCAGGGGAGCTAACTATGGCTACACCTTC. It encodes CASSRGRGANYGYTF. The full variable domain, in which reference TRBV9 and TRBJ1-2 provide the parts outside the CDR3, is DSGVTQTPKHLITATGQRVTLRCSPRSGDLSVYWYQQSLDQGLQFLIQYYNGEERAKGNILERFSAQQFPDLHSELNLSSLELGDSALYFCASSRGRGANYGYTFGSGTRLTVV.

J is TRBJ1-2 and V is TRBV11-2, with D possibly being TRBD1 (5 bases). The CDR3 is made up of 13 amino acids. CDR1 and CDR2 (germline): SGHAT, FQNNGV. V was cut by 0 bases and J by 8 bases, with 10 bases left in between. The CDR3 protein is CASSLDRVGGYTF. CDR3 in DNA: TGTGCCAGCAGCTTAGACAGGGTGGGCGGCTACACCTTC.

This clone has just one count. The rearrangement joins TRBV11-2 to TRBJ2-2; no definite D call. The CDR3 runs 12 residues. The ends were cut back, 6 bases at V and 6 bases at J, with 8 bases in the middle. Germline V lookup: CDR1 SGHAT, CDR2 FQNNGV. The chain's CDR3 is CASRGSSGELFF. In nucleotides, the CDR3 is TGTGCCAGCAGGGGCTCCTCCGGGGAGCTGTTTTTT.

The chain joins TRBV3-1 (or the pseudogene TRBV3-2) to TRBJ1-1; 7 bases agree with TRBD1. J lost 2 bases, V lost 4 bases, and 13 bases had no gene match. This CDR3 is built from 17 residues. Germline assignment: CDR1 LGHDT and CDR2 YNNKEL (reference sequence). The CDR3 DNA reads as TGTGCCAGCAGCCCTCCCCCTTACCGGGACAGCAACACTGAAGCTTTCTTT. Amino acid sequence: CASSPPPYRDSNTEAFF.

This sequence joins TRBV18 and TRBJ1-4; D perhaps matches TRBD1 (6 bases). The germline V and J ends were trimmed by 1 base and 6 bases, with 9 bases remaining between them. This CDR3 spans 14 amino acids. Germline values: CDR1 KGHSH, CDR2 LQKENI. The CDR3 reads CASSPRTVDEKLFF. The CDR3 nucleotides are TGTGCCAGCTCACCACGGACAGTTGATGAAAAACTGTTTTTT.

V is TRBV7-2 and J is TRBJ2-5; tentative D call: TRBD2 (7 bases). V was pared by 5 bases and J by 4 bases, with 17 bases between. This CDR3 has 15 residues. Germline V gives CDR1 SGHTA, CDR2 FQGNSA. This CDR3 is CASSRGGGDGETQYF. CDR3 nucleotides: TGTGCCAGCAGCAGGGGGGGAGGGGATGGAGAGACCCAGTACTTC.

The genes are TRBV12-3 or TRBV12-4 and TRBJ1-1, with D uncertain. V lost 3 bases and J lost 4, with 9 bases in between. The CDR3 has 13 amino acids. The CDR3 region is CASSLSESTEAFF. Written as DNA, the CDR3 is TGTGCCAGCAGTTTGTCGGAGAGCACTGAAGCTTTCTTT.

The chain recombines TRBV28 with TRBJ1-2; 8 bases match TRBD1. The CDR3 length is 17 residues. Germline CDR1 is MDHEN and CDR2 is SYDVKM. V shed 5 bases and J 7 bases; nucleotides not matched to a gene: 18. CDR3 region: CASSPLGQGILNRGYTF. The CDR3 DNA sequence: TGTGCCAGCAGTCCCCTAGGACAGGGTATATTAAATCGTGGCTACACCTTC.

The CDR3: CASSSLRANVLTF. CDR3 in DNA: TGTGCCAGCAGCTCCCTTAGGGCCAACGTCCTGACTTTC. This sequence joins TRBV7-2 and TRBJ2-6; D unresolved. V lost 4 bases to trimming and J lost 5 bases, with 6 bases between them. In germline, CDR1 is SGHTA, CDR2 FQGNSA. This CDR3 comprises 13 residues.